These 30 T cell receptor beta chains came from one sample sequenced in a study of graft-versus-host responses after intestinal transplantation. Produced via immunoSEQ multiplex PCR; TCRdb's table is partial and in-frame only. The table includes approximately 97,000 clones, 91% detected once. Antigens of these TCRs are unknown. Material: unstimulated CD4+ T cells sorted from spleen or lymph node cells, obtained before transplant. These receptors all come from a human donor who was the organ donor for an intestinal transplant.

The gene calls are TRBV2 and TRBJ1-1; TRBD1 matches at 9 bases. The J segment lost 0 bases and the V segment lost 7 bases, leaving 6 bases of the junction unmatched. CDR1 is SNHLY, CDR2 FYNNEI, per germline. The CDR3 length is 15 residues. CDR3 nucleotide sequence: TGTGCCAGCACCGAGTGGACAGGGGTGAACACTGAAGCTTTCTTT. It specifies CASTEWTGVNTEAFF.

The V gene is TRBV30, the J gene TRBJ2-7, with 9 bases aligning to TRBD2. Germline V gene data show CDR1 as GTSNPN and CDR2 as SVGIG (reference sequence). V shed 0 bases, J shed 2 bases, and the junction held 5 bases outside the gene matches. CDR3 length: 15 residues. CDR3 DNA sequence: TGTGCCTGGAGTGTACTAACTAGCGGGCCCTACGAGCAGTACTTC. Residues: CAWSVLTSGPYEQYF. The whole variable domain, remainder taken from reference TRBV30 and TRBJ2-7, is SQTIHQWPATLVQPVGSPLSLECTVEGTSNPNLYWYRQAAGRGLQLLFYSVGIGQISSEVPQNLSASRPQDRQFILSSKKLLLSDSGFYLCAWSVLTSGPYEQYFGPGTRLTVT.

This clone has a handful of counts. This chain links TRBV18 with TRBJ1-1, with a weak D call TRBD1 (5 bases). This CDR3 comprises 14 residues. CDR1 is KGHSH and CDR2 is LQKENI in the germline V gene. V lost 5 bases and J lost 7, with 17 bases in between. The CDR3 region is CASSSDASQGEAFF. The CDR3, as DNA: TGTGCCAGCTCATCGGACGCCAGCCAGGGTGAAGCTTTCTTT. The whole variable domain, remainder taken from reference TRBV18 and TRBJ1-1, is NAGVMQNPRHLVRRRGQEARLRCSPMKGHSHVYWYRQLPEEGLKFMVYLQKENIIDESGMPKERFSAEFPKEGPSILRIQQVVRGDSAAYFCASSSDASQGEAFFGQGTRLTVV.

This chain connects TRBV11-2 to TRBJ2-1, with TRBD2 matching 7 bases. Germline V gives CDR1 SGHAT, CDR2 FQNNGV. Trimming cost V 5 bases and J 4 bases; bases outside gene matches: 8. The CDR3 has 15 residues. The CDR3 sequence is CASSPGGSIYNEQFF. CDR3 nucleotide sequence: TGTGCCAGCAGCCCCGGGGGGTCCATATACAATGAGCAGTTCTTC.

V gene TRBV2 combines with J gene TRBJ2-2, with a tentative D call TRBD1 (5 bases). Germline CDR1 is SNHLY and CDR2 is FYNNEI. The CDR3 consists of 15 residues. Trimming took off 2 bases at V and 7 bases at J, with 14 bases between the two ends. CDR3 protein: CASSEPWGENGELFF. The CDR3 DNA is TGTGCCAGCAGTGAACCGTGGGGCGAGAACGGGGAGCTGTTTTTT.

This sequence joins TRBV18 and TRBJ2-7; 8 positions match TRBD1. This CDR3 is 12 amino acids long. J lost 5 bases, V lost 6 bases, and 3 bases had no gene match. The germline CDR1 and CDR2 sequences are KGHSH and LQKENI. The chain's CDR3 is CASSPDRDEQYF. CDR3 in DNA: TGTGCCAGCTCGCCGGACAGGGACGAGCAGTACTTC. Using reference TRBV18 and TRBJ2-7 for the parts outside the CDR3, the full variable domain is NAGVMQNPRHLVRRRGQEARLRCSPMKGHSHVYWYRQLPEEGLKFMVYLQKENIIDESGMPKERFSAEFPKEGPSILRIQQVVRGDSAAYFCASSPDRDEQYFGPGTRLTVT.

The chain uses TRBV9 and TRBJ2-3; the D gene is possibly TRBD1 (7 bases). V was cut by 0 bases and J by 2 bases, with 16 bases left in between. CDR1 is SGDLS, CDR2 YYNGEE, per germline. CDR3 length: 17 residues. As DNA, the CDR3 is TGTGCCAGCAGCGTAGCAGGGGGGCTTACCGACACAGATACGCAGTATTTT. It specifies CASSVAGGLTDTDTQYF.

Written as DNA, the CDR3 is TGTGCCAGTAGAAATCGGGTCCCCCCCTACGAGCAGTACTTC. It codes for CASRNRVPPYEQYF. V gene TRBV19 combines with J gene TRBJ2-7; no reliable D call. The CDR3 contains 14 residues. The germline CDR1 and CDR2 sequences are LNHDA and SQIVND (reference sequence). Trimming removed 6 bases at V and 2 bases at J, with 14 bases between.

V and J are TRBV4-3 and TRBJ2-5, with 7 nucleotides matching TRBD2. Germline values: CDR1 LGHNA, CDR2 YSLEER. V trimming: 4 bases; J trimming: 0 bases; junction bases outside the gene matches: 11. This CDR3 spans 17 amino acids. CDR3 nucleotide sequence: TGCGCCAGCAGCCCCGGGGCGGGGGAGAAGTACCAAGAGACCCAGTACTTC. Protein sequence: CASSPGAGEKYQETQYF.

The chain couples TRBV5-1 to TRBJ1-2, with 10 positions matching TRBD1. Germline V gives CDR1 SGHRS, CDR2 YFSETQ. V was clipped by 2 bases and J by 8 bases; unmatched bases: 12. The CDR3 has 16 amino acids. Here the CDR3 reads CASSFPAGTGAEGYTF. For the CDR3, the DNA is TGCGCCAGCAGCTTCCCCGCCGGGACAGGGGCTGAGGGCTACACCTTC.

The gene calls are TRBV6-1 and TRBJ1-2; D not resolved. The CDR3 has 13 amino acids. The germline CDR1 and CDR2 sequences are MNHNS and SASEGT. V was shortened by 3 bases and J by 2 bases, with 7 bases between the two germline ends. The CDR3 DNA sequence: TGTGCCAGCAGTGATGGAGCGAACTATGGCTACACCTTC. It is translated as CASSDGANYGYTF.

This chain joins TRBV7-2 and TRBJ1-5; D gene uncertain. This CDR3 spans 14 amino acids. V lost 4 bases, J lost 3 bases, and 10 bases lay in between. CDR1 and CDR2 (germline): SGHTA, FQGNSA. CDR3 sequence: CASSWETSNQPQHF. The CDR3 nucleotides read TGTGCCAGCAGCTGGGAGACTTCCAATCAGCCCCAGCATTTT.

The chain links TRBV18 to TRBJ2-7; tentatively, D is TRBD1 (5 bases). CDR1 is KGHSH and CDR2 is LQKENI in the germline V gene. V was pared by 1 base and J by 2 bases, with 12 bases between. The length of the CDR3 is 15 residues. The CDR3 loop is CASSPRGAATYEQYF. As DNA, the CDR3 is TGTGCCAGCTCACCACGTGGGGCAGCTACCTACGAGCAGTACTTC.

V and J are TRBV7-9 and TRBJ2-5; 10 bases fit TRBD1. CDR3 size: 15 residues. V lost 3 bases and J lost 3; bases outside the gene matches: 4. The germline V gene encodes CDR1 SEHNR and CDR2 FQNEAQ (reference sequence). The CDR3 sequence is CASSLDRGTEETQYF. The CDR3 DNA follows: TGTGCCAGCAGCTTGGACAGGGGGACGGAAGAGACCCAGTACTTC.

The chain recombines TRBV4-1 with TRBJ1-4; possible D gene TRBD1, 5 bases. Trimming cost V 7 bases and J 5 bases, with 14 bases left between them. The CDR3 totals 14 residues. Germline CDR1 MGHRA, CDR2 YSYEKL. The CDR3 here is CASTKGARNEKLFF. CDR3 DNA: TGCGCCAGCACCAAAGGGGCAAGGAATGAAAAACTGTTTTTT.

This clone was seen a few times. This chain connects TRBV28 to TRBJ1-6; D not resolved. Per germline, CDR1 MDHEN and CDR2 SYDVKM. The CDR3 contains 13 residues. V was trimmed by 6 bases and J by 7 bases, leaving 10 bases between them. CDR3 loop: CASSPPGNSPLHF. The CDR3 DNA sequence: TGTGCCAGCAGCCCCCCGGGGAATTCACCCCTCCACTTT. Filled out from reference TRBV28 and TRBJ1-6, the complete variable domain reads DVKVTQSSRYLVKRTGEKVFLECVQDMDHENMFWYRQDPGLGLRLIYFSYDVKMKEKGDIPEGYSVSREKKERFSLILESASTNQTSMYLCASSPPGNSPLHFGNGTRLTVT.

The J gene is TRBJ1-5, the V gene TRBV6-5, with D perhaps matching TRBD1 (6 bases). The CDR3 spans 15 residues. The germline CDR1 and CDR2 sequences are MNHEY and SVGAGI. Trimming took 5 bases from V and 4 from J, leaving 15 bases between them. Written as DNA, the CDR3 is TGTGCCAGCAGTGGGGGGGGGCTGCTAAATCAGCCCCAGCATTTT. It codes for CASSGGGLLNQPQHF.

Here the CDR3 reads CASSVGQQNSPLHF. The CDR3 region has the DNA TGTGCCAGCAGCGTAGGACAGCAGAATTCACCCCTCCACTTT. The gene calls are TRBV9 and TRBJ1-6; tentatively, D is TRBD1 (5 bases). V was pared by 0 bases and J by 7 bases, with 8 bases between. This CDR3 is built from 14 residues. CDR1 and CDR2 from the germline V gene are SGDLS and YYNGEE. The entire variable domain, with the rest obtained from reference TRBV9 and TRBJ1-6, is as follows: DSGVTQTPKHLITATGQRVTLRCSPRSGDLSVYWYQQSLDQGLQFLIQYYNGEERAKGNILERFSAQQFPDLHSELNLSSLELGDSALYFCASSVGQQNSPLHFGNGTRLTVT.

The chain employs TRBV6-4 and TRBJ2-7; TRBD1 might be the D (6 bases). CDR3 length: 11 residues. CDR1 is MRHNA and CDR2 is SNTAGT in the germline V gene. Deletions cut 8 bases from V and 4 bases from J, with 9 bases between. The CDR3 protein is CASPGQYEQYF. The CDR3 nucleotides are TGTGCCAGCCCCGGACAGTACGAGCAGTACTTC.

V and J are TRBV4-2 and TRBJ2-2; D possibly corresponds to TRBD1 (6 bases). Per germline, CDR1 LGHNA and CDR2 YNFKEQ. Trimming pared 0 bases from V and 3 bases from J, leaving 14 bases between. The CDR3 length is 17 residues. The DNA for the CDR3 is TGTGCCAGCAGCCAAGATCGAACAGGGACATACACCGGGGAGCTGTTTTTT. Its translation: CASSQDRTGTYTGELFF.

The chain couples TRBV11-2 to TRBJ2-5, with unresolved D. Germline V gene data show CDR1 as SGHAT and CDR2 as FQNNGV. V was shortened by 1 base and J by 1 base, with 10 bases between the two germline ends. This CDR3 is built from 15 residues. The CDR3 coding sequence is TGTGCCAGCAGCTTAGTTTGGGCAGGCCAAGAGACCCAGTACTTC. This encodes CASSLVWAGQETQYF. The whole variable domain, remainder taken from reference TRBV11-2 and TRBJ2-5, is EAGVAQSPRYKIIEKRQSVAFWCNPISGHATLYWYQQILGQGPKLLIQFQNNGVVDDSQLPKDRFSAERLKGVDSTLKIQPAKLEDSAVYLCASSLVWAGQETQYFGPGTRLLVL.

The V gene is TRBV4-2, the J gene TRBJ2-1, with 8 bases matching TRBD2. CDR1 is LGHNA and CDR2 is YNFKEQ in the germline V gene. J was trimmed by 7 bases and V by 0 bases; bases with no gene match: 8. The CDR3 consists of 16 residues. The CDR3 sequence is CASSQDISGVENEQFF. CDR3 coding DNA: TGTGCCAGCAGCCAAGATATTAGCGGGGTCGAGAATGAGCAGTTCTTC.

The V call is TRBV4-1, the J call TRBJ1-2, with D perhaps TRBD1 (6 bases). The CDR3 totals 13 residues. Germline V gene data show CDR1 as MGHRA and CDR2 as YSYEKL. V gave up 4 bases and J gave up 4 bases, with 10 bases separating them. Here the CDR3 reads CASSPLGAYGYTF. In nucleotides, the CDR3 is TGCGCCAGCAGCCCCCTGGGGGCCTATGGCTACACCTTC.

V usage is TRBV5-1 and J usage is TRBJ2-5; D gene ambiguous. The CDR3 is 14 amino acids. Germline V CDR1 and CDR2: SGHRS, YFSETQ. V was clipped by 3 bases and J by 5 bases, with 14 bases between them. This chain's CDR3 is CASSYNPPQETQYF. In nucleotides, the CDR3 is TGCGCCAGCAGCTACAACCCCCCGCAGGAGACCCAGTACTTC.

The chain carries TRBV28 and TRBJ1-1; D is unclear. This CDR3 region has 13 residues. Germline assignment: CDR1 MDHEN and CDR2 SYDVKM. Trimming cost V 7 bases and J 11 bases, with 20 bases left between them. The CDR3 spells CASTGPTGERAFF. DNA for the CDR3: TGTGCCAGCACCGGGCCCACTGGCGAGCGGGCTTTCTTT.

The chain is built from TRBV10-3 and TRBJ2-5; D might be TRBD2 (5 bases). The CDR3 extends over 13 amino acids. V dropped 8 bases and J dropped 1 base, with 11 bases sitting between them. The germline V gene has CDR1 ENHRY and CDR2 SYGVKD. CDR3 in DNA: TGTGCCATCTCTTACGGGGTCCAAGAGACCCAGTACTTC. Translation gives CAISYGVQETQYF.

This clone was seen a handful of times. The chain is built from TRBV28 and TRBJ1-4, with TRBD1 as a possible D gene (5 bases). V was trimmed by 3 bases and J by 4 bases, leaving 18 bases between them. This CDR3 has 17 residues. The germline V gene has CDR1 MDHEN and CDR2 SYDVKM. The CDR3 region is CASSLAPEQVVNEKLFF. The DNA for the CDR3 is TGTGCCAGCAGTTTGGCGCCGGAACAGGTCGTTAATGAAAAACTGTTTTTT.

The genes are TRBV4-2 and TRBJ2-1; no reliable D call. V dropped 4 bases and J dropped 3 bases, with 10 bases sitting between them. This CDR3 contains 14 residues. Germline CDR1 is LGHNA and CDR2 is YNFKEQ. Written as DNA, the CDR3 is TGTGCCAGCAGCCGTGCCCAGAACTACAATGAGCAGTTCTTC. Protein: CASSRAQNYNEQFF.

About this clone: At the DNA level, this CDR3 is encoded by other sequences in the same sample as well. The CDR3 spells CASSTGYEQYF. CDR3 nucleotide sequence: TGTGCCAGCAGCACAGGTTACGAGCAGTACTTC. The chain couples TRBV5-5 to TRBJ2-7, with D perhaps matching TRBD1 (5 bases). Germline CDR1 is SGHKS and CDR2 is YYEKEE (reference sequence). The V and J ends lost 4 bases and 4 bases respectively, with 6 bases between them. CDR3 length: 11 amino acids. The variable domain in full, completed from reference TRBV5-5 and TRBJ2-7, reads DAGVTQSPTHLIKTRGQQVTLRCSPISGHKSVSWYQQVLGQGPQFIFQYYEKEERGRGNFPDRFSARQFPNYSSELNVNALLLGDSALYLCASSTGYEQYFGPGTRLTVT.

V usage is TRBV5-1 and J usage is TRBJ1-2; 7 bases align to TRBD1. Germline-derived CDR1 and CDR2 are SGHRS and YFSETQ. CDR3 length: 15 amino acids. J was trimmed by 4 bases and V by 4 bases; bases with no gene match: 10. The CDR3 reads CASSINRGPSYGYTF. The CDR3 nucleotides are TGCGCCAGCAGCATAAACAGGGGCCCTAGCTATGGCTACACCTTC.